This T cell receptor beta chain is drawn from a study of cytomegalovirus exposure and HLA in healthy donors. Study-level points and caveats: Solely CMV serostatus was available to characterize immune exposure.

V was clipped by 5 bases and J by 1 base, with 14 bases between them. The CDR3 loop spans 16 amino acids. Germline lookup yields CDR1 MDHEN and CDR2 SYDVKM. In regard to this clone: What it binds is unknown.

The PCR employed 60 Vbeta primers together with 13 Jbeta primers. Measured with immunoSEQ multiplex PCR; TCRdb has only the in-frame clones, and not every one. Here the sample spans 100,000 or so clones, roughly 80% being singletons. This TCR came from a man younger than 40 in good health and CMV-seropositive. Sequencing was carried out using PBMCs. The gene calls are TRBV28 and TRBJ2-2, with D possibly TRBD1 on 6 matching bases. The CDR3 protein is CASSRTGTQNTGELFF. CDR3 nucleotides: TGTGCCAGCAGTAGGACCGGGACACAGAACACCGGGGAGCTGTTTTTT.